A single sample gave rise to the 27 T cell receptor beta chains below, sequenced in a study of blood T cell repertoires in COVID-19 (dated by TCRdb to about 2020). The library was obtained by the immunoSEQ multiplex PCR assay. In TCRdb, the immuneACCESS table is reduced to in-frame sequences with V and J assigned. These tables do not hold every clone; where another copy was compared, an unresolved V gene accounts for under half, and the others remain unexplained. The sample contains 300,000 or so clones, 87% of them found a single time. Clones ranked in the top ten supply 1% of the sample. Sequenced sample: peripheral blood. The receptors were gathered from a man in his fifties or sixties with active or convalescent COVID-19.

The chain joins TRBV19 to TRBJ2-2; the D gene is possibly TRBD1 (6 bases). In germline, CDR1 is LNHDA, CDR2 SQIVND (reference sequence). V lost 2 bases, J lost 4 bases, and 8 bases lay in between. The CDR3 is 14 amino acids. The DNA for the CDR3 is TGTGCCAGTAGTATAAACAGGGCCACCGGGGAGCTGTTTTTT. Amino acid sequence: CASSINRATGELFF.

This chain joins TRBV7-9 and TRBJ2-5; 9 bases line up with TRBD1. Germline V gives CDR1 SEHNR, CDR2 FQNEAQ (reference sequence). The CDR3 extends over 14 amino acids. Trimming cost V 4 bases and J 4 bases; bases outside gene matches: 4. CDR3 loop: CASSSQGAGETQYF. CDR3 in DNA: TGTGCCAGCAGCTCACAGGGGGCTGGAGAGACCCAGTACTTC.

V is TRBV28 and J is TRBJ2-7; D perhaps matches TRBD1 (5 bases). Germline CDR1 is MDHEN and CDR2 is SYDVKM. V shed 2 bases and J shed 3 bases, with 8 bases lying between them. CDR3 length: 13 amino acids. The CDR3: CASSLQGYYEQYF. In nucleotides, the CDR3 is TGTGCCAGCAGTTTACAGGGTTACTACGAGCAGTACTTC.

In nucleotides, the CDR3 is TGTGCCAGCAGCCTGGCAGGGGAAAGCTCCTACGAGCAGTACTTC. It encodes CASSLAGESSYEQYF. V is TRBV11-3 and J is TRBJ2-7; D is perhaps TRBD1 (6 bases). V was shortened by 5 bases and J by 0 bases, with 14 bases between the two germline ends. The CDR3 runs 15 residues. Germline values: CDR1 SGHNT, CDR2 YENEEA.

The J gene is TRBJ1-2, the V gene TRBV24-1; a weak D match, TRBD1 (5 bases). The CDR3 has 15 amino acids. V was trimmed by 4 bases and J by 10 bases, leaving 21 bases between them. CDR1 KGHDR and CDR2 SFDVKD come from the germline V gene. In DNA, the CDR3 is TGTGCCACCAGTGACCCTCGAGACTCAGGGTTGGTCTACACCTTC. Residues: CATSDPRDSGLVYTF.

The chain uses TRBV7-9 and TRBJ2-1; weak D call: TRBD1 (5 bases). The CDR3 runs 15 residues. The germline gives CDR1 SEHNR, CDR2 FQNEAQ (reference sequence). V lost 5 bases to trimming and J lost 2 bases, with 13 bases between them. CDR3: CASSPSQGPYNEQFF. The CDR3 bases are TGTGCCAGCAGCCCAAGCCAGGGTCCCTACAATGAGCAGTTCTTC.

V and J are TRBV19 and TRBJ1-6; perhaps TRBD1 as D (6 bases). Germline-derived CDR1 and CDR2 are LNHDA and SQIVND (reference sequence). Trimming shortened V by 7 bases and J by 6 bases, and 16 bases separated the two germline ends. CDR3 length: 15 amino acids. CDR3 DNA: TGTGCCAGTAACAGGGACACAGGAAGTAATTCACCCCTCCACTTT. Translation: CASNRDTGSNSPLHF.

V and J are TRBV5-4 and TRBJ1-2; D remains ambiguous. V was cut by 1 base and J by 3 bases, with 10 bases left in between. CDR1 and CDR2 (germline): SGHNT, YYREEE (reference sequence). This CDR3 has 14 residues. The CDR3 is CASSLLRADYGYTF. As DNA, the CDR3 is TGTGCCAGCAGCTTGTTGCGGGCGGACTATGGCTACACCTTC.

Concerning this clone: Other nucleotide sequences in the sample specify the same CDR3. The V gene is TRBV5-1, the J gene TRBJ2-3, with TRBD2 matching over 8 bases. J was trimmed by 1 base and V by 2 bases; bases with no gene match: 0. The CDR3 has 14 amino acids. The germline gives CDR1 SGHRS, CDR2 YFSETQ. The CDR3 spells CASSFSGGTDTQYF. The CDR3 DNA is TGCGCCAGCAGCTTTAGCGGGGGCACAGATACGCAGTATTTT.

The chain links TRBV30 to TRBJ1-2; D gene unclear. The CDR3 runs 14 residues. The V and J ends lost 4 bases and 6 bases respectively, with 18 bases between them. Germline-derived CDR1 and CDR2 are GTSNPN and SVGIG (reference sequence). The CDR3 sequence is CAWKIGPNSHGYTF. The CDR3 DNA sequence: TGTGCCTGGAAGATCGGCCCCAACAGCCATGGCTACACCTTC.

The rearrangement uses TRBV30 and TRBJ2-7; 7 nucleotides match TRBD1. V was pared by 5 bases and J by 4 bases, with 2 bases of the junction left unmatched. Germline-derived CDR1 and CDR2 are GTSNPN and SVGIG (reference sequence). CDR3 length equals 11 residues. The CDR3 is CAWGTAYEQYF. The CDR3 bases are TGTGCCTGGGGGACAGCTTACGAGCAGTACTTC.

The chain employs TRBV7-2 and TRBJ2-7; TRBD2 matches 8 bases. Germline lookup yields CDR1 SGHTA and CDR2 FQGNSA. Losses at the gene ends were 4 bases for V and 5 bases for J; bases not matched to a gene: 10. The CDR3 contains 15 residues. CDR3 DNA sequence: TGTGCCAGCAGCTACATAGCGGGGTCAAGGAACGAGCAGTACTTC. Protein product: CASSYIAGSRNEQYF.

The gene calls are TRBV7-6 and TRBJ1-6; unclear D gene. Trimming left V 2 bases short and J 6 bases short, with 11 bases between. CDR3 length: 15 amino acids. CDR1 and CDR2 from the germline V gene are SGHVS and FNYEAQ. Here the CDR3 DNA reads TGTGCCAGCAGCTTACAGGAGGCCCTTAATTCACCCCTCCACTTT. Translation: CASSLQEALNSPLHF.

The chain has TRBV24-1 and TRBJ1-2; perhaps TRBD1 as D (5 bases). V lost 2 bases and J 6 bases, leaving 12 bases between the germline ends. Germline V gives CDR1 KGHDR, CDR2 SFDVKD. The CDR3 totals 14 residues. The chain's CDR3 is CATSDWGKGNGYTF. The CDR3 nucleotides read TGTGCCACCAGTGATTGGGGCAAGGGGAATGGCTACACCTTC.

The chain employs TRBV6-5 and TRBJ1-1; no reliable D call. Trimming took off 6 bases at V and 1 base at J, with 3 bases between the two ends. This CDR3 spans 11 amino acids. Germline V gives CDR1 MNHEY, CDR2 SVGAGI. CDR3 amino acids: CASRRNTEAFF. The CDR3 region has the DNA TGTGCCAGCAGGAGGAACACTGAAGCTTTCTTT.

This chain uses TRBV27 with TRBJ2-7; 7 bases match TRBD2. The CDR3 has 15 residues. The germline CDR1 and CDR2 sequences are MNHEY and SMNVEV (reference sequence). Trimming removed 4 bases from V and 2 bases from J; junction bases left unmatched: 8. The CDR3 loop reads CASSSPGAGAYEQYF. As DNA, the CDR3 is TGTGCCAGCAGTTCCCCCGGGGCGGGGGCCTACGAGCAGTACTTC.

The V call is TRBV15, the J call TRBJ2-3, with 15 nucleotides matching TRBD2. Germline V gene lookup returns CDR1 LNHNV and CDR2 YYDKDF (reference sequence). Trimming at V came to 3 bases and at J to 5 bases, leaving 3 bases not matched to a gene. The CDR3 sequence is 16 residues long. The DNA for the CDR3 is TGTGCCACCAGCAGTATGGGACTAGCGGGAGGAGATACGCAGTATTTT. It is translated as CATSSMGLAGGDTQYF.

V and J are TRBV29-1 and TRBJ2-7; 11 positions match TRBD1. J was trimmed by 6 bases and V by 2 bases; bases with no gene match: 15. There are 17 residues in the CDR3. Germline loops: CDR1 SQVTM, CDR2 ANQGSEA. CDR3 nucleotide sequence: TGCAGCGTTGAACCCACTGGAGGGACAGGGGGATCAACCGAGCAGTACTTC. This sequence encodes CSVEPTGGTGGSTEQYF.

The chain has TRBV27 and TRBJ2-5; 9 positions agree with TRBD2. J gave up 5 bases and V 5 bases, and 12 bases lay outside the gene matches. The CDR3 sequence is 16 residues long. Germline loops: CDR1 MNHEY, CDR2 SMNVEV (reference sequence). The CDR3 is CASSSPLREGPETQYF. As DNA, the CDR3 is TGTGCCAGCAGTAGCCCCCTGCGGGAGGGCCCGGAGACCCAGTACTTC.

The chain recombines TRBV30 with TRBJ2-3, with 8 bases identical to TRBD2. V gave up 8 bases and J gave up 6 bases; unmatched junction bases: 16. Per the germline V gene, CDR1 is GTSNPN and CDR2 is SVGIG (reference sequence). The CDR3 is 15 residues long. This CDR3 is CAASPSAGARDTQYF. CDR3 bases: TGTGCCGCCTCCCCCTCAGCGGGAGCCCGCGATACGCAGTATTTT. The full variable domain, rest sourced from reference TRBV30 and TRBJ2-3, is SQTIHQWPATLVQPVGSPLSLECTVEGTSNPNLYWYRQAAGRGLQLLFYSVGIGQISSEVPQNLSASRPQDRQFILSSKKLLLSDSGFYLCAASPSAGARDTQYFGPGTRLTVL.

CDR3 sequence (DNA): TGCGCCAGCAGTAGGACAGGGCGGTCCTACGAGCAGTACTTC. Encoded protein: CASSRTGRSYEQYF. This chain links TRBV10-2 with TRBJ2-7; 8 bases line up with TRBD1. CDR3 length equals 14 residues. The germline V gene has CDR1 WSHSY and CDR2 SAAADI. J gave up 1 base and V 5 bases, and 4 bases lay outside the gene matches.

CDR3 in DNA: TGTGCCAGCAGCTCGGTCCCTAGCGGGAGGCTTTCGTACGAGCAGTACTTC. This translates into CASSSVPSGRLSYEQYF. The chain carries TRBV5-4 and TRBJ2-7; 11 positions match TRBD2. With V trimmed by 3 bases and J by 4 bases, 12 bases remained unmatched. Germline CDR1 and CDR2: SGHNT and YYREEE (reference sequence). The CDR3 extends over 17 amino acids.

The CDR3 spells CASSESWDSFAPLHF. In nucleotides, the CDR3 is TGTGCCAGCAGTGAAAGTTGGGACAGCTTCGCACCCCTCCACTTT. The V call is TRBV2, the J call TRBJ1-6; 7 bases line up with TRBD1. CDR3 length: 15 residues. J lost 11 bases, V lost 2 bases, and 9 bases had no gene match. Germline V gene lookup returns CDR1 SNHLY and CDR2 FYNNEI.

The rearrangement uses TRBV10-3 and TRBJ2-1; TRBD1 agrees at 8 bases. With 4 bases clipped from V and 7 bases from J, the junction kept 3 bases outside the gene matches. This CDR3 is 13 amino acids long. Germline-derived CDR1 and CDR2 are ENHRY and SYGVKD. CDR3 protein: CAISVTGGNEQFF. Written as DNA, the CDR3 is TGTGCCATCAGTGTTACAGGGGGAAATGAGCAGTTCTTC.

J is TRBJ2-1 and V is TRBV3-1 (or the pseudogene TRBV3-2); the match to TRBD2 covers 9 bases. Trimming cost V 3 bases and J 0 bases; bases outside gene matches: 3. Germline-derived CDR1 and CDR2 are LGHDT and YNNKEL (reference sequence). The CDR3 covers 16 residues. CDR3 amino acids: CASSHDSGSSYNEQFF. CDR3 DNA sequence: TGTGCCAGCAGCCATGATAGCGGGAGCTCCTACAATGAGCAGTTCTTC.

This clone was counted ten times or more. The rearrangement links TRBV7-9 to TRBJ1-2; unclear D gene. The ends were cut back, 5 bases at V and 8 bases at J, with 15 bases in the middle. CDR1 is SEHNR and CDR2 is FQNEAQ in the germline V gene (reference sequence). This CDR3 has 13 amino acids. The CDR3 region has the DNA TGTGCCAGCAGCCTCCCGGGCCGCGGGGGCTACACCTTC. Residues: CASSLPGRGGYTF.

This clone was found once. The V and J genes are TRBV18 and TRBJ2-1; D is possibly TRBD2 (7 bases). Germline CDR1 KGHSH, CDR2 LQKENI. V dropped 2 bases and J dropped 13 bases, with 18 bases sitting between them. This CDR3 is built from 14 residues. This CDR3 is CASSPEGGASSQFF. CDR3 nucleotides: TGTGCCAGCTCACCAGAAGGGGGGGCTTCGTCCCAGTTCTTC.